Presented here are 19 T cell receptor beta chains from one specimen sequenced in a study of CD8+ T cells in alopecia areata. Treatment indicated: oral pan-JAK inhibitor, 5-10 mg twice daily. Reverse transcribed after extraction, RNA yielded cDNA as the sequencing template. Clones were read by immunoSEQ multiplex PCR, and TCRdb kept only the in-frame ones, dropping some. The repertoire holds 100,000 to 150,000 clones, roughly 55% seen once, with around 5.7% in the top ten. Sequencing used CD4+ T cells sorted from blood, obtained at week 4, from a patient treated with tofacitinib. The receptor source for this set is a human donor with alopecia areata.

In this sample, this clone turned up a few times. CDR3 amino acids: CASSLTASSGNTIYF. The CDR3 DNA sequence: TGTGCCAGCAGTTTAACGGCGAGCTCTGGAAACACCATATATTTT. V gene TRBV28 combines with J gene TRBJ1-3; D gene uncertain. In germline, CDR1 is MDHEN, CDR2 SYDVKM. V shed 2 bases and J shed 0 bases, with 8 bases lying between them. The length of the CDR3 is 15 residues.

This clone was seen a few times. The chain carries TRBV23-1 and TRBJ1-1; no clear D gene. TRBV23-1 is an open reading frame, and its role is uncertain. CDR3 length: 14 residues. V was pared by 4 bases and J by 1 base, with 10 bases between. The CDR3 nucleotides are TGCGCCAGCAGTCTGGGGTATCCGAACACTGAAGCTTTCTTT. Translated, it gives CASSLGYPNTEAFF.

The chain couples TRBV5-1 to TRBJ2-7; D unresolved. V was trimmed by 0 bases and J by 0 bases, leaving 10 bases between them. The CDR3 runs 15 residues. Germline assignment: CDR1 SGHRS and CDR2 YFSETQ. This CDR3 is CASSLVSSASYEQYF. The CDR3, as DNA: TGCGCCAGCAGCTTGGTATCCAGTGCCTCCTACGAGCAGTACTTC.

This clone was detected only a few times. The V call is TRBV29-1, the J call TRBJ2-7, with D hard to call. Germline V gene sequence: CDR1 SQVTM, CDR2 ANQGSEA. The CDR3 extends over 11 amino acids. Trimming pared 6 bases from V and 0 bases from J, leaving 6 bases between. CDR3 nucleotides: TGCAGCGTAGCGACCTCCTACGAGCAGTACTTC. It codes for CSVATSYEQYF.

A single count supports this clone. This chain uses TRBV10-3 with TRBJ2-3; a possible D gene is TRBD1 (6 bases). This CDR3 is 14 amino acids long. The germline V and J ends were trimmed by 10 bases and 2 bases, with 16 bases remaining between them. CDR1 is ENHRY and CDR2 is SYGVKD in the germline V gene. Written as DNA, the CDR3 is TGTGCCAGCACCCCGGACAGTTACACAGATACGCAGTATTTT. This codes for CASTPDSYTDTQYF.

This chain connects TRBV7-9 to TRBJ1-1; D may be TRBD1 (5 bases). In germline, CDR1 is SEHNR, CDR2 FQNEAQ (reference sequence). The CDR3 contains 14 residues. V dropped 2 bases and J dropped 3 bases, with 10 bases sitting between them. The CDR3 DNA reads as TGTGCCAGCAGCTTACAGGGAGTAGACACTGAAGCTTTCTTT. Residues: CASSLQGVDTEAFF. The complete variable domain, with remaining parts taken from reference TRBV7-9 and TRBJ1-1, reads DTGVSQNPRHKITKRGQNVTFRCDPISEHNRLYWYRQTLGQGPEFLTYFQNEAQLEKSRLLSDRFSAERPKGSFSTLEIQRTEQGDSAMYLCASSLQGVDTEAFFGQGTRLTVV.

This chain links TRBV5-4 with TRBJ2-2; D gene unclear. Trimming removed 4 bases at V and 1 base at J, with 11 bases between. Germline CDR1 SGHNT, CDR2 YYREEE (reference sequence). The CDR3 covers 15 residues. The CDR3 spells CASSPFEGNTGELFF. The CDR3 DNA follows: TGTGCCAGCAGCCCGTTCGAAGGGAACACCGGGGAGCTGTTTTTT.

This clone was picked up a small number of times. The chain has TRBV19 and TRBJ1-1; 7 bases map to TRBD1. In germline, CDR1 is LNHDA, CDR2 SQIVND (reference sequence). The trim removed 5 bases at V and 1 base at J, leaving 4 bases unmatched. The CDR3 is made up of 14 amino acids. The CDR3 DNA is TGTGCCAGTAGTCCGGGACAGTCGAACACTGAAGCTTTCTTT. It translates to CASSPGQSNTEAFF.

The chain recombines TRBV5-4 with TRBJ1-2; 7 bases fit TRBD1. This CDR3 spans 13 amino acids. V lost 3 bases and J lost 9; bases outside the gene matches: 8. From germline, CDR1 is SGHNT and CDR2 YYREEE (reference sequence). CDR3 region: CASSWGGQERYTF. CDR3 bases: TGTGCCAGCAGCTGGGGAGGACAGGAACGCTACACCTTC.

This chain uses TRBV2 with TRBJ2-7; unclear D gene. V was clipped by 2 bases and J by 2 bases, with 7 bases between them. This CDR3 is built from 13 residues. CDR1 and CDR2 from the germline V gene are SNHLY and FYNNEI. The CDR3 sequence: CASSETSTYEQYF. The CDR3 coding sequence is TGTGCCAGCAGTGAAACGTCGACCTACGAGCAGTACTTC.

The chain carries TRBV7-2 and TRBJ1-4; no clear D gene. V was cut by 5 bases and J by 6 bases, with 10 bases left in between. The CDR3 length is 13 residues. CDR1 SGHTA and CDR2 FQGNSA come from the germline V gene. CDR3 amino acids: CASSASRDEKLFF. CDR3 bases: TGTGCCAGCAGCGCATCTAGGGATGAAAAACTGTTTTTT.

The CDR3 protein is CAWRGTSEAFF. CDR3 sequence (DNA): TGTGCCTGGAGGGGGACATCTGAAGCTTTCTTT. The chain carries TRBV30 and TRBJ1-1; a weak D match, TRBD1 (6 bases). V shed 3 bases and J shed 6 bases, with 8 bases lying between them. The length of the CDR3 is 11 residues. The germline V gene encodes CDR1 GTSNPN and CDR2 SVGIG (reference sequence).

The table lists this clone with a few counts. The CDR3 DNA is TGTGCCAGTGCCCGGGGTAACCTGGATCCCGGGGAGCTGTTTTTT. This sequence encodes CASARGNLDPGELFF. The rearrangement uses TRBV19 and TRBJ2-2; TRBD2 is a possible D gene (5 bases). The CDR3 is made up of 15 amino acids. Trimming stripped 8 bases from V and 6 bases from J, with 19 bases between. Germline V CDR1 and CDR2: LNHDA, SQIVND (reference sequence). Together with reference TRBV19 and TRBJ2-2, the CDR3 gives the full variable domain: DGGITQSPKYLFRKEGQNVTLSCEQNLNHDAMYWYRQDPGQGLRLIYYSQIVNDFQKGDIAEGYSVSREKKESFPLTVTSAQKNPTAFYLCASARGNLDPGELFFGEGSRLTVL.

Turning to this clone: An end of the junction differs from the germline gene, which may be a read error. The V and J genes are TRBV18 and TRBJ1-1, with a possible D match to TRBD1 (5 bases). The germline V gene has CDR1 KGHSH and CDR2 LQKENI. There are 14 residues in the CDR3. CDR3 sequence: CASSPLQGNTEAFF. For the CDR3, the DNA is TGTGCCAGCTCTCCACTGCAGGGGAACACTGAAGCTTTCTTT.

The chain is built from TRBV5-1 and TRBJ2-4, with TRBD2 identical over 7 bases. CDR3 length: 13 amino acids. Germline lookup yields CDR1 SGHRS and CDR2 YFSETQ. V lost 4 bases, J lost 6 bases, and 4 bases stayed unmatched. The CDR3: CASSAGDGNIQYF. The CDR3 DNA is TGCGCCAGCAGCGCGGGGGACGGAAACATTCAGTACTTC. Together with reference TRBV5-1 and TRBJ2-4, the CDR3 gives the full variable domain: KAGVTQTPRYLIKTRGQQVTLSCSPISGHRSVSWYQQTPGQGLQFLFEYFSETQRNKGNFPGRFSGRQFSNSRSEMNVSTLELGDSALYLCASSAGDGNIQYFGAGTRLSVL.

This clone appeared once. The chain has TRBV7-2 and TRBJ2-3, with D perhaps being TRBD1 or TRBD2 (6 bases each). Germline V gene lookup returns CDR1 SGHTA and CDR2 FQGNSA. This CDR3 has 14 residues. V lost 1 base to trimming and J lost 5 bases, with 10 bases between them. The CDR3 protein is CASSLEGGGDTQYF. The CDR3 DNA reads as TGTGCCAGCAGCTTAGAGGGGGGCGGAGATACGCAGTATTTT.

The CDR3 reads CASRDRDRETQYF. The CDR3 nucleotides read TGTGCCAGCAGAGACAGGGACCGGGAGACCCAGTACTTC. The rearrangement joins TRBV2 to TRBJ2-5; TRBD1 aligns across 7 bases. The CDR3 is 13 residues long. The junction had 6 bases not matched to a gene; V was cut back by 6 bases and J by 5 bases. Germline CDR1 SNHLY, CDR2 FYNNEI.

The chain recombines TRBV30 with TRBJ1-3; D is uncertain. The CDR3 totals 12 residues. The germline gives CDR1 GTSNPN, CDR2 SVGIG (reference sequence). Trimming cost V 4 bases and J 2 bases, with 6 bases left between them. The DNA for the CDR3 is TGTGCCTGGACGACTACTGGAAACACCATATATTTT. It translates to CAWTTTGNTIYF.

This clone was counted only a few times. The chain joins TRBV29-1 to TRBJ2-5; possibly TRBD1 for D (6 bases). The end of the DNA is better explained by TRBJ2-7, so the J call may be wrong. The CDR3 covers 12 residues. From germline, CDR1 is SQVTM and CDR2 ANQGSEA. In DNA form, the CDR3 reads TGCAGCGTTGTTCTCAGGGGCTACGAGCAGTACTTC. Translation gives CSVVLRGYEQYF.